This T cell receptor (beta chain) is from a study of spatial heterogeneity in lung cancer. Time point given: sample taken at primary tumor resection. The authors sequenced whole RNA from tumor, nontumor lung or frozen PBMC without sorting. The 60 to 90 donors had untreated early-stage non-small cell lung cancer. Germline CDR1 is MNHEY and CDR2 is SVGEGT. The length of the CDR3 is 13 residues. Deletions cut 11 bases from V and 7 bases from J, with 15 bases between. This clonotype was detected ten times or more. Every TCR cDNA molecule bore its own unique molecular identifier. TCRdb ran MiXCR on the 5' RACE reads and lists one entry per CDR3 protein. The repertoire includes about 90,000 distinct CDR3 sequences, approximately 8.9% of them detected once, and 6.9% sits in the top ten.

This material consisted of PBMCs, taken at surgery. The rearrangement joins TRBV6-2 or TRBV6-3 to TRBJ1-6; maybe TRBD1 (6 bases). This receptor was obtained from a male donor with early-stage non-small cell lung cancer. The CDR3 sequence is CAGRDTGNSPLHF. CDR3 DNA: TGTGCCGGCCGGGACACAGGAAATTCACCCCTCCACTTT.